These 25 T cell receptor beta chains share one sample of origin, sequenced in a study of T-cell memory formation after mild COVID-19. In TCRdb, the 5' RACE reads were re-called with MiXCR into one record per CDR3 protein. The sample records over 350,000 distinct CDR3 sequences, about 16% being singletons. Sequencing input: PBMCs or a T cell subset sorted from them (not recorded which). These receptors originate from a man aged 18 to 35 who had mild COVID-19 (a few samples of this study predate the infection). Cell type and time point are not known.

The chain has TRBV9 and TRBJ1-5; the D gene is possibly TRBD1 (6 bases). V was trimmed by 3 bases and J by 1 base, leaving 14 bases between them. Germline V gene lookup returns CDR1 SGDLS and CDR2 YYNGEE. The CDR3 loop spans 16 amino acids. The CDR3 DNA reads TGTGCCAGCAGCGGGAGGGGGGTTACCAGCAATCAGCCCCAGCATTTT. Residues: CASSGRGVTSNQPQHF.

In its sample, this clonotype was seen a few times. The V gene is TRBV2, the J gene TRBJ1-3; TRBD1 is a possible D gene (5 bases). From germline, CDR1 is SNHLY and CDR2 FYNNEI. The ends were cut back, 6 bases at V and 4 bases at J, with 13 bases in the middle. CDR3 length: 14 residues. Written as DNA, the CDR3 is TGTGCCAGCAGCAGGGAGGGATCCGGAAACACCATATATTTT. It codes for CASSREGSGNTIYF.

This clonotype was detected only a few times. The chain couples TRBV10-3 to TRBJ2-1; D is possibly TRBD2 (5 bases). V shed 6 bases and J shed 9 bases, with 15 bases lying between them. CDR1 is ENHRY, CDR2 SYGVKD, per germline. There are 13 residues in the CDR3. DNA for the CDR3: TGTGCCATCAGAGAAGAGGGATACGGTGAGCAGTTCTTC. This translates into CAIREEGYGEQFF.

The chain carries TRBV5-6 and TRBJ1-1; 7 nucleotides align to TRBD1. CDR1 SGHDT and CDR2 YYEEEE come from the germline V gene. This CDR3 contains 13 residues. Trimming took 4 bases from V and 8 from J; bases not matched to a gene: 8. CDR3 region: CASSGEAGGEAFF. The CDR3 nucleotides are TGTGCCAGCAGCGGGGAGGCAGGGGGGGAAGCTTTCTTT.

As DNA, the CDR3 is TGCGCCAGCAGCCGGGATACAGGGAACACTGAAGCTTTCTTT. Amino acids: CASSRDTGNTEAFF. This chain connects TRBV5-1 to TRBJ1-1, with a possible D match to TRBD1 (5 bases). The CDR3 has 14 amino acids. The V end lost 4 bases, the J end lost 1 base, and 11 bases lay between the germline ends. Germline assignment: CDR1 SGHRS and CDR2 YFSETQ.

V usage is TRBV12-3 or TRBV12-4 and J usage is TRBJ2-2; D may match TRBD1 or TRBD2 (5 bases each). Trimming pared 2 bases from V and 5 bases from J, leaving 15 bases between. This CDR3 contains 16 residues. The CDR3 spells CASSLPAERGTGELFF. The CDR3 DNA reads as TGTGCCAGCAGTTTACCAGCGGAGAGGGGAACCGGGGAGCTGTTTTTT.

This rearrangement joins TRBV2 to TRBJ1-1, with D uncertain. CDR3 size: 12 residues. CDR1 is SNHLY, CDR2 FYNNEI, per germline. Trimming stripped 5 bases from V and 4 bases from J, with 8 bases between. The CDR3 nucleotides read TGTGCCAGCAGTACCTCAGGCACTGAAGCTTTCTTT. It specifies CASSTSGTEAFF.

A note on this clonotype: The junction differs from germline at one of its ends, possibly a read error. The chain employs TRBV10-2 and TRBJ2-3; D possibly corresponds to TRBD1 (6 bases). Germline-derived CDR1 and CDR2 are WSHSY and SAAADI. The CDR3 spans 17 residues. In DNA, the CDR3 is TGCGCCAGCGTACGACAGGAAACGGGACCCGGCACGGATACGCAGTATTTT. Encoded protein: CASVRQETGPGTDTQYF.

This clonotype occurred many times. V usage is TRBV11-2 and J usage is TRBJ2-7, with a tentative D call TRBD1 (6 bases). CDR3 length: 13 residues. CDR1 and CDR2 (germline): SGHAT, FQNNGV. Trimming left V 4 bases short and J 5 bases short, with 12 bases between. CDR3 sequence reads: CASSSLDSDEQYV. DNA of the CDR3: TGTGCCAGCAGCTCCCTGGACAGCGACGAGCAGTACGTC.

This clonotype was observed a handful of times. The CDR3 loop is CASSFMGQNTEAFF. The DNA for the CDR3 is TGTGCCAGCAGCTTTATGGGGCAGAACACTGAAGCTTTCTTT. The chain employs TRBV5-6 and TRBJ1-1; D may be TRBD1 (5 bases). V lost 2 bases, J lost 1 base, and 9 bases lay in between. Germline CDR1 and CDR2: SGHDT and YYEEEE. The CDR3 spans 14 residues. Variable domain in full (rest from reference TRBV5-6 and TRBJ1-1): DAGVTQSPTHLIKTRGQQVTLRCSPKSGHDTVSWYQQALGQGPQFIFQYYEEEERQRGNFPDRFSGHQFPNYSSELNVNALLLGDSALYLCASSFMGQNTEAFFGQGTRLTVV.

In this sample, this clonotype turned up a few times. J is TRBJ2-1 and V is TRBV24-1; TRBD1 is a possible D gene (6 bases). V lost 4 bases and J 0 bases, leaving 12 bases between the germline ends. The CDR3 extends over 16 amino acids. Germline CDR1 KGHDR, CDR2 SFDVKD. The CDR3 region has the DNA TGTGCCACCAGTGACCGTCAGGGGAGCTCCTACAATGAGCAGTTCTTC. Translation: CATSDRQGSSYNEQFF.

This clonotype has only a few counts. This sequence joins TRBV11-2 and TRBJ2-1; D may match TRBD1 or TRBD2 (5 bases each). The CDR3 extends over 15 amino acids. CDR1 and CDR2 (germline): SGHAT, FQNNGV. V gave up 0 bases and J gave up 15 bases, with 21 bases separating them. CDR3 bases: TGTGCCAGCAGCTTAGATTGGGGGTCAGGACACCTGCGGTTCTTC. This translates into CASSLDWGSGHLRFF.

The sample holds a few counts of this clonotype. The gene calls are TRBV20-1 and TRBJ1-5; D perhaps matches TRBD1 (5 bases). This CDR3 spans 14 amino acids. Germline V lookup: CDR1 DFQATT, CDR2 SNEGSKA (reference sequence). V lost 3 bases and J 6 bases, leaving 15 bases between the germline ends. CDR3 bases: TGCAGTGCTAGCCTAGGGGCTGTCGGTCAGCCCCAGCATTTT. This translates into CSASLGAVGQPQHF.

This chain joins TRBV18 and TRBJ1-1, with D unresolved. The CDR3 extends over 14 amino acids. Trimming took 0 bases from V and 0 from J, leaving 5 bases between them. Germline V CDR1 and CDR2: KGHSH, LQKENI. In DNA, the CDR3 is TGTGCCAGCTCACCACCGAACATGAACACTGAAGCTTTCTTT. Translated, it gives CASSPPNMNTEAFF.

The chain combines TRBV7-6 with TRBJ1-5; D is possibly TRBD1 (6 bases). This CDR3 is 16 amino acids long. Germline CDR1 and CDR2: SGHVS and FNYEAQ. With 4 bases removed from V and 7 bases from J, the gap between germline ends came to 20 bases. The CDR3 region is CASSWAGRGGSQPQHF. As DNA, the CDR3 is TGTGCCAGCAGCTGGGCGGGGCGTGGGGGCTCGCAGCCCCAGCATTTT.

There are a few counts of this clonotype. This rearrangement joins TRBV9 to TRBJ2-3; the D is unclear. The CDR3 runs to 12 residues. The V end was cut by 0 bases, the J end by 5 bases, with 4 bases between. Germline V CDR1 and CDR2: SGDLS, YYNGEE. CDR3 DNA: TGTGCCAGCAGCGTAGAATTAGATACGCAGTATTTT. It is translated as CASSVELDTQYF.

This clonotype appeared a few times. J is TRBJ2-7 and V is TRBV11-2, with 12 positions matching TRBD1. This CDR3 is 15 amino acids long. Trimming removed 7 bases from V and 0 bases from J; junction bases left unmatched: 4. Germline CDR1 reads SGHAT; CDR2 reads FQNNGV. In DNA form, the CDR3 reads TGTGCCAGCACCTTGGGACAGGGGGCCTCCTACGAGCAGTACTTC. This sequence encodes CASTLGQGASYEQYF.

The sample holds a few counts of this clonotype. The genes are TRBV5-1 and TRBJ2-3; D might be TRBD1 (6 bases). Per the germline V gene, CDR1 is SGHRS and CDR2 is YFSETQ. Trimming cost V 3 bases and J 6 bases, with 17 bases left between them. CDR3 size: 15 residues. CDR3 in amino acids: CASSSTGLQPDTQYF. The CDR3 DNA follows: TGCGCCAGCAGCTCTACAGGGCTTCAGCCCGATACGCAGTATTTT.

The V and J genes are TRBV19 and TRBJ2-1; maybe TRBD1 (7 bases). The ends were cut back, 3 bases at V and 3 bases at J, with 12 bases in the middle. Germline CDR1 reads LNHDA; CDR2 reads SQIVND (reference sequence). This CDR3 is built from 15 residues. Here the CDR3 DNA reads TGTGCCAGTAGTATCGCAGGGGGAGGCTACAATGAGCAGTTCTTC. Translation: CASSIAGGGYNEQFF. The full variable domain, its missing parts supplied by reference TRBV19 and TRBJ2-1, is DGGITQSPKYLFRKEGQNVTLSCEQNLNHDAMYWYRQDPGQGLRLIYYSQIVNDFQKGDIAEGYSVSREKKESFPLTVTSAQKNPTAFYLCASSIAGGGYNEQFFGPGTRLTVL.

This clonotype came up a few times. The chain joins TRBV4-3 to TRBJ2-3; TRBD2 matches at 8 bases. Germline CDR1 reads LGHNA; CDR2 reads YSLEER. Trimming at V came to 0 bases and at J to 4 bases, leaving 6 bases not matched to a gene. This CDR3 region has 16 residues. The CDR3 bases are TGCGCCAGCAGCCAAGATAATGGGCGGGGGGCAGATACGCAGTATTTT. Protein: CASSQDNGRGADTQYF.

V usage is TRBV20-1 and J usage is TRBJ2-3; no definite D call. CDR1 DFQATT and CDR2 SNEGSKA come from the germline V gene (reference sequence). CDR3 length equals 13 residues. The V end lost 0 bases, the J end lost 2 bases, and 6 bases lay between the germline ends. CDR3 protein: CSARDEDTDTQYF. The CDR3 nucleotides read TGCAGTGCTAGAGATGAAGACACAGATACGCAGTATTTT.

This clonotype came up many times. The chain carries TRBV7-8 and TRBJ2-7, with D unclear. The CDR3 is made up of 11 amino acids. Germline V CDR1 and CDR2: SGHVS, FQNEAQ. V dropped 10 bases and J dropped 7 bases, with 14 bases sitting between them. The CDR3 sequence is CATATWREQYF. CDR3 sequence (DNA): TGTGCCACCGCTACTTGGCGGGAGCAGTACTTC.

The chain couples TRBV5-1 to TRBJ2-5, with a possible D match to TRBD1 (5 bases). The CDR3 is 15 amino acids. The germline V gene has CDR1 SGHRS and CDR2 YFSETQ. Trimming cost V 4 bases and J 8 bases, with 21 bases left between them. The CDR3 DNA sequence: TGCGCCAGCAGCCCAGGACAACCAAGCGATCGCACCCAGTACTTC. It codes for CASSPGQPSDRTQYF.

Ten or more counts support this clonotype. This chain links TRBV11-1 with TRBJ2-1; possibly TRBD1 for D (6 bases). The CDR3 extends over 14 amino acids. V was cut by 5 bases and J by 6 bases, with 14 bases left in between. Germline V gene data show CDR1 as SGHAT and CDR2 as FQDESV (reference sequence). The CDR3 coding sequence is TGTGCCAGCAGCCAAATCGGGACAACCAATGAGCAGTTCTTC. The encoded protein is CASSQIGTTNEQFF.

This clonotype was counted ten times or more. The chain is built from TRBV6-5 and TRBJ2-2; D is possibly TRBD2 (5 bases). With 2 bases removed from V and 7 bases from J, the gap between germline ends came to 11 bases. Germline CDR1 MNHEY, CDR2 SVGAGI. This CDR3 contains 14 residues. In DNA form, the CDR3 reads TGTGCCAGCAGTTACGAACGGGGAGACGGGGAGCTGTTTTTT. It yields the protein CASSYERGDGELFF.